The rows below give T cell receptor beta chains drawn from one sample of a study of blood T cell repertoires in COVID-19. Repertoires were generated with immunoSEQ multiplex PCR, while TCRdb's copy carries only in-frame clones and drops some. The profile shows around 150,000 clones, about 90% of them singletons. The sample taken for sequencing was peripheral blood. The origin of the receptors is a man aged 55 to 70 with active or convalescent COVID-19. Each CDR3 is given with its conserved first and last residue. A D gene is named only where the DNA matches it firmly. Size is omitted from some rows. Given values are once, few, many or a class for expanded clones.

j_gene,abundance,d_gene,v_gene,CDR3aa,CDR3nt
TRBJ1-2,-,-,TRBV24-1,CATPCTGGANYGYTF,TGTGCCACTCCTTGCACGGGGGGAGCGAACTATGGCTACACCTTC
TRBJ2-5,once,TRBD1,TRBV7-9,CASSHDRGRETQYF,TGTGCCAGCAGCCATGACAGGGGGCGGGAGACCCAGTACTTC
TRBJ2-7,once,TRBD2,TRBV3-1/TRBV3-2,CASSLAGGAGAYEQYF,TGTGCCAGCAGCCTCGCCGGGGGGGCAGGGGCCTACGAGCAGTACTTC
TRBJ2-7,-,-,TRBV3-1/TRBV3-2,CASSQEAGSIPIEQYF,TGTGCCAGCAGCCAAGAGGCAGGGTCGATTCCGATTGAGCAGTACTTC
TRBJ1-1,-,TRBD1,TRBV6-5,CASSISDRGLIEAFF,TGTGCCAGCAGTATCTCGGACAGGGGGCTAATTGAAGCTTTCTTT
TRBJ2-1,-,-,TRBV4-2,CASSQDNAGSGNEQFF,TGTGCCAGCAGCCAAGATAACGCGGGATCAGGCAATGAGCAGTTCTTC
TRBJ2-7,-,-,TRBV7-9,CASSLALGGGAYEQYF,TGTGCCAGCAGCTTAGCTCTAGGAGGGGGGGCCTACGAGCAGTACTTC
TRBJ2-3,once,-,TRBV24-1,CATSDSGITDTQYF,TGTGCCACCAGTGATTCCGGGATCACAGATACGCAGTATTTT
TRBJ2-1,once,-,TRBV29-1,CSANPGLGGNEQFF,TGCAGCGCCAACCCGGGACTGGGGGGAAATGAGCAGTTCTTC
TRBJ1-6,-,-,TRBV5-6,CASRGFSQINSPLHF,TGTGCCAGCAGAGGATTCTCACAGATTAATTCACCCCTCCACTTT
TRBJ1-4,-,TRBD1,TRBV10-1,CASSESEGTGSTNEKLFF,TGCGCCAGCAGTGAGTCGGAGGGGACAGGGAGCACTAATGAAAAACTGTTTTTT
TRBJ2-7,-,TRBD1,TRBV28,CASSRGLTSYEQYF,TGTGCCAGCAGCAGGGGGCTCACTTCCTACGAGCAGTACTTC
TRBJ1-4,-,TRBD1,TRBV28,CASSLRDRVTNEKLFF,TGTGCCAGCAGCTTAAGGGACAGGGTAACTAATGAAAAACTGTTTTTT
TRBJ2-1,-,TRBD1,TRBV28,CASSSGTGTGINEQFF,TGTGCCAGCAGTTCCGGTACCGGGACAGGGATCAATGAGCAGTTCTTC
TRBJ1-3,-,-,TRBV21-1,CASSKKRLCQGAASGNTIYF,TGTGCCAGCAGCAAAAAAAGATTATGTCAGGGGGCTGCCTCTGGAAACACCATATATTTT
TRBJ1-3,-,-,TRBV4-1,CASSQRGTDGSGSGNTIYF,TGCGCCAGCAGCCAAAGGGGGACGGACGGGTCTGGCTCTGGAAACACCATATATTTT
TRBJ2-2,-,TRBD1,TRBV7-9,CASSSDRGRTGELFF,TGTGCCAGCAGCTCGGACAGGGGGCGAACCGGGGAGCTGTTTTTT
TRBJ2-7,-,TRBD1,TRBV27,CASSLGGQGNYEQYF,TGTGCCAGCAGTTTAGGCGGACAGGGGAACTACGAGCAGTACTTC
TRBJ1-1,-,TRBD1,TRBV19,CAVTRGRHTEAFF,TGTGCCGTGACCAGGGGGCGACACACTGAAGCTTTCTTT
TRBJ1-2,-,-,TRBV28,CASSLGRGGADYGYTF,TGTGCCAGCAGTTTAGGCCGGGGGGGGGCGGACTATGGCTACACCTTC
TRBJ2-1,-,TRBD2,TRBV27,CASTSGSYNEQFF,TGTGCCAGCACTAGCGGGAGCTACAATGAGCAGTTCTTC
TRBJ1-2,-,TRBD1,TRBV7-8,CASSSLPGQGHQARGYTF,TGTGCCAGCAGCTCTTTGCCGGGACAGGGCCACCAGGCTAGGGGCTACACCTTC
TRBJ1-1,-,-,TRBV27,CASSPGSRTDTEAFF,TGTGCCAGCAGCCCGGGGTCGCGAACTGACACTGAAGCTTTCTTT
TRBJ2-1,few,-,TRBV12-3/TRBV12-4,CASKIYHEQFF,TGTGCCAGCAAAATCTACCATGAGCAGTTCTTC
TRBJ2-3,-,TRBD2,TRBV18,CASSPPSLAGGTDTQYF,TGTGCCAGCTCACCCCCGAGTCTAGCGGGAGGCACAGATACGCAGTATTTT
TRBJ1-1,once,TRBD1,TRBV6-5,CASSWRQGLNTEAFF,TGTGCCAGCAGTTGGAGACAGGGGTTGAACACTGAAGCTTTCTTT
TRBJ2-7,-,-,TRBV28,CASSSRQLRTYEQYF,TGTGCCAGCAGTTCCCGACAGTTGCGGACCTACGAGCAGTACTTC
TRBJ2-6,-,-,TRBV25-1,CASGPSGANVLTF,TGTGCCAGCGGCCCCTCTGGGGCCAACGTCCTGACTTTC
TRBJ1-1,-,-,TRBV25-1,CASSDPGTEAFF,TGTGCCAGCAGTGATCCGGGCACTGAAGCTTTCTTT
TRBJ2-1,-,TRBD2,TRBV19,CASSIDRWTSGRVNEQFF,TGTGCCAGTAGTATAGATCGGTGGACTAGCGGGAGAGTCAATGAGCAGTTCTTC
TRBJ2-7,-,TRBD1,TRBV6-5,CASRGQSYEQYF,TGTGCCAGCAGGGGACAGTCCTACGAGCAGTACTTC
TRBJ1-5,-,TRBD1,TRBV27,CASSTGGGNQPQHF,TGTGCCAGCAGTACAGGGGGCGGCAATCAGCCCCAGCATTTT
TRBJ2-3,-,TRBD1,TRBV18,CASSSGQGDTQYF,TGTGCCAGCTCATCGGGACAGGGGGATACGCAGTATTTT
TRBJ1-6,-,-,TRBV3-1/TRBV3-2,CASSQPQGNSPLHF,TGTGCCAGCAGCCAACCCCAGGGCAATTCACCCCTCCACTTT